This T cell receptor (beta chain) derives from a study of T cell repertoires in cytomegalovirus infection. Study at large: Recently identified HLA-C-restricted CMV epitopes were among the peptides used. It was the public TCR beta signatures that indicated both CMV infection and matching HLA type. Study-level points and caveats: HLA-C-restricted CMV clonotypes gave the most frequent clonotype in two of eight donors. Cumulative frequency (of public TCR beta family members) identified carriers of CMV plus the relevant HLA.

Each CDR3 protein gets one entry after TCRdb re-called the reads with MiXCR. The sample has some 560,000 distinct CDR3 sequences; 40% are singletons. The length of the CDR3 is 16 residues. J was trimmed by 0 bases and V by 4 bases; bases with no gene match: 7. A few counts support this clonotype. The target antigen is unknown. The input for sequencing was cultured PBMCs, taken from culture after CMV antigen stimulation. The rearrangement uses TRBV12-3 or TRBV12-4 and TRBJ2-5, with TRBD2 identical over 8 bases. This sequence was found in a human donor in good health (CMV status not recorded). Some clones in this sample may be carry-over from other donors' samples. The CDR3 loop reads CASSSTSGVYQETQYF. As DNA, the CDR3 is TGTGCCAGCAGTTCCACTAGCGGAGTGTACCAAGAGACCCAGTACTTC.